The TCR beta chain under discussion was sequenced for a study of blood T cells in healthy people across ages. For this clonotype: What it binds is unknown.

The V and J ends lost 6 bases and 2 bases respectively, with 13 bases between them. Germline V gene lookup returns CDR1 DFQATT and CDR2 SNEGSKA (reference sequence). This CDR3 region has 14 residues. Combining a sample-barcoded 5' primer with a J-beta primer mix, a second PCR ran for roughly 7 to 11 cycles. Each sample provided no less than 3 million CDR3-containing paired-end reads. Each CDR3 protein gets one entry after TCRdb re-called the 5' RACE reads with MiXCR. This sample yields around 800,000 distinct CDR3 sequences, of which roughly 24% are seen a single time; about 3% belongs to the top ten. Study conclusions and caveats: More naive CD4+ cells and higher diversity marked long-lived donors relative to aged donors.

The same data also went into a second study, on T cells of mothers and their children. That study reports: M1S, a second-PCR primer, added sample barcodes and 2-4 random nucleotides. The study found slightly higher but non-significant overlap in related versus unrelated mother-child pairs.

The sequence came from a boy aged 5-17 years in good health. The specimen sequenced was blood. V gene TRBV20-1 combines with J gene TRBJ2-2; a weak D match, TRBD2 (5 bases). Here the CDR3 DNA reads TGCAGTGCGTTATCCGGGGTTAACACCGGGGAGCTGTTTTTT. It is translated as CSALSGVNTGELFF.